The entry below gives a single T cell receptor beta chain sequence along with its context. The sample belongs to a study of blood T cell repertoires in COVID-19. In Seattle, patients joined the study during active infection and were tracked longitudinally. The CDR3 length is 15 residues. Germline V CDR1 and CDR2: SGHTA, FQGNSA. Germline trimming cut 5 bases from V and 0 bases from J; bases unmatched to any gene: 6. Sequenced by immunoSEQ multiplex PCR; TCRdb stores in-frame clones only, minus some. The sample lists about 200,000 clones, about 84% occurring once. This receptor was taken from a person between 65 and 80 years old with COVID-19, enrolled during active disease. Material for sequencing was peripheral blood. V gene TRBV7-2 combines with J gene TRBJ2-7; 8 bases fit TRBD1. CDR3 in DNA: TGTGCCAGCAGCACCGGGACAGGTGACTCCTACGAGCAGTACTTC. Amino acid sequence: CASSTGTGDSYEQYF.